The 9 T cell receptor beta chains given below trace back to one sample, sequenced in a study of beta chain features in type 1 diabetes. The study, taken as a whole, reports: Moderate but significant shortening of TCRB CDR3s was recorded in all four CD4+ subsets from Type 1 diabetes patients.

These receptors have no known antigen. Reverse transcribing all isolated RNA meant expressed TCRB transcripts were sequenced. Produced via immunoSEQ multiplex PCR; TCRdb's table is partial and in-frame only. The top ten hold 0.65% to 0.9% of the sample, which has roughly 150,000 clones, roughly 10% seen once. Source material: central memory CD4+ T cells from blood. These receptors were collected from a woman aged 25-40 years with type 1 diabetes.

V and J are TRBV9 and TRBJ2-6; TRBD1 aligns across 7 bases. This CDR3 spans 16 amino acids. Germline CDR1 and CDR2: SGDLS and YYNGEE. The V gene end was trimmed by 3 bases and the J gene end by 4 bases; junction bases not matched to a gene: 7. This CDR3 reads CASSASRGLGANVLTF. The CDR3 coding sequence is TGTGCCAGCAGCGCATCGAGGGGGCTGGGGGCCAACGTCCTGACTTTC.

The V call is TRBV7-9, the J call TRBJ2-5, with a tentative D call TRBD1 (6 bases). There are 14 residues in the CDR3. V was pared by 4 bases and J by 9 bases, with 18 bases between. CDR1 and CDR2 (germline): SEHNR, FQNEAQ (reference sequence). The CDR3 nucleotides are TGTGCCAGCAGCTATCCGACAGGAACCGGGTCCCAGTACTTC. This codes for CASSYPTGTGSQYF.

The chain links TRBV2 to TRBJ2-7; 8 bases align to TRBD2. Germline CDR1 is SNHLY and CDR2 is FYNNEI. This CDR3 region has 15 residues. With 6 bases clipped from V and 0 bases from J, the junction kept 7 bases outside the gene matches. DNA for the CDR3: TGTGCCAGCAGATACAGCAGCGGGGGCTCCTACGAGCAGTACTTC. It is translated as CASRYSSGGSYEQYF.

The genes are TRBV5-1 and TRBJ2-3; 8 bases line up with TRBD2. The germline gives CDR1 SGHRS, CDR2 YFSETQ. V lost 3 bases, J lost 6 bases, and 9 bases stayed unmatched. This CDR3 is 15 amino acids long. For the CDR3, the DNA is TGCGCCAGCAGCTCCCCTAGCGGGTCCGGTGATACGCAGTATTTT. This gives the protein CASSSPSGSGDTQYF.

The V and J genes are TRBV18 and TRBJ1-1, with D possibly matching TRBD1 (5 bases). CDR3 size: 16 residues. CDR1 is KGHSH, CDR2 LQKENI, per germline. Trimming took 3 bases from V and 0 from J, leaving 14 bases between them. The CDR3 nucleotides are TGTGCCAGCTCACCCCCCCGTGACAGTCTGAACACTGAAGCTTTCTTT. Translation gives CASSPPRDSLNTEAFF.

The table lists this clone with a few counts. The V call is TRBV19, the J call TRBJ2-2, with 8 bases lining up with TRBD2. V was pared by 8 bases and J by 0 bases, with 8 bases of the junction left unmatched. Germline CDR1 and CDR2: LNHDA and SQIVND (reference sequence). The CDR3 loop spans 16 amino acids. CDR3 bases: TGTGCCAGTCAGCCGGAAGCGGGAGCGAACACCGGGGAGCTGTTTTTT. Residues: CASQPEAGANTGELFF.

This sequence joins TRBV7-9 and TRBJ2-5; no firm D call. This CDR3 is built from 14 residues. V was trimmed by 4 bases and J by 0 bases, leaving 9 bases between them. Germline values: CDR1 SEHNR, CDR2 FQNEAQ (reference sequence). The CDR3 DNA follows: TGTGCCAGCAGCTCTAGACGGAACCAAGAGACCCAGTACTTC. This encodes CASSSRRNQETQYF.

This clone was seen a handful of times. DNA of the CDR3: TGCGCCAGCAGCCCCGGACTAGCGGGATTTTATGAGCAGTTCTTC. Translation: CASSPGLAGFYEQFF. V gene TRBV4-1 combines with J gene TRBJ2-1; 12 bases fit TRBD2. Germline lookup yields CDR1 MGHRA and CDR2 YSYEKL. V lost 4 bases and J lost 8; bases outside the gene matches: 6. The CDR3 is 15 residues long.

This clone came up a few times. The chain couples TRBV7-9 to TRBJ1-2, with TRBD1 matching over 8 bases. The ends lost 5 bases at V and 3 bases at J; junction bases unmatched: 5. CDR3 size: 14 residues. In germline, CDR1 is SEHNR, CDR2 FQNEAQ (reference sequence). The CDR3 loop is CASSVTGVDYGYTF. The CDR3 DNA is TGTGCCAGCAGCGTGACAGGGGTGGACTATGGCTACACCTTC.